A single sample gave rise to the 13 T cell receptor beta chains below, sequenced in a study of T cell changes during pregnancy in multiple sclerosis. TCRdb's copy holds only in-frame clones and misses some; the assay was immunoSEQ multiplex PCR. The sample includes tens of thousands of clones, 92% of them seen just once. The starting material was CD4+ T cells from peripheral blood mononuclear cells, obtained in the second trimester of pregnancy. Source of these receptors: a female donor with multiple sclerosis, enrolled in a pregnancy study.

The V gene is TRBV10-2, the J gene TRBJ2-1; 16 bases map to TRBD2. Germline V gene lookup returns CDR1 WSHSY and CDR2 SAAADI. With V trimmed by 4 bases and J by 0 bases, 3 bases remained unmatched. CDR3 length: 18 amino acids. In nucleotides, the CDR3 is TGCGCCAGCAGTGCGGGACTAGCGGGAGGGACCTCCTACAATGAGCAGTTCTTC. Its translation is CASSAGLAGGTSYNEQFF.

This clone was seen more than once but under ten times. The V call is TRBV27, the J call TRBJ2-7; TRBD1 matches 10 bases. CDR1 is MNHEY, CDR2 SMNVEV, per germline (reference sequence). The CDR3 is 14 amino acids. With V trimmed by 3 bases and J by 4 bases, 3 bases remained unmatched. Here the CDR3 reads CASSLRQGAYEQYF. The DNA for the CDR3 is TGTGCCAGCAGTTTGAGACAGGGGGCATACGAGCAGTACTTC.

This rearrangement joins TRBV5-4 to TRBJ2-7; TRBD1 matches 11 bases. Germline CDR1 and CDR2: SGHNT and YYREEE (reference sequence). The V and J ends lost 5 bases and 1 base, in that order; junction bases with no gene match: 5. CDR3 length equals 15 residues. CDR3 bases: TGTGCCAGCAGTCGCCGGGACAGGGGGTCCTACGAGCAGTACTTC. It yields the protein CASSRRDRGSYEQYF.

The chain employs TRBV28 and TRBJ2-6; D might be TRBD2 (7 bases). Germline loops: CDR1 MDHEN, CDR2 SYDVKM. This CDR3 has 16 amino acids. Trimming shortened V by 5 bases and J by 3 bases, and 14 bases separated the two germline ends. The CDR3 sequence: CASSLTRGGGANVLTF. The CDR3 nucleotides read TGTGCCAGCAGTCTGACGAGGGGGGGTGGGGCCAACGTCCTGACTTTC. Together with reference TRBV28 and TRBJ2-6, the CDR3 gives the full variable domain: DVKVTQSSRYLVKRTGEKVFLECVQDMDHENMFWYRQDPGLGLRLIYFSYDVKMKEKGDIPEGYSVSREKKERFSLILESASTNQTSMYLCASSLTRGGGANVLTFGAGSRLTVL.

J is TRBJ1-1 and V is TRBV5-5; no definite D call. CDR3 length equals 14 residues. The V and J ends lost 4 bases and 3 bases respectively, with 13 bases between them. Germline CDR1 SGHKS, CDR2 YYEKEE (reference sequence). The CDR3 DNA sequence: TGTGCCAGCAGCCTACAGACGGCTTACACTGAAGCTTTCTTT. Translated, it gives CASSLQTAYTEAFF. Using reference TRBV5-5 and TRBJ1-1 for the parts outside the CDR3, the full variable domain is DAGVTQSPTHLIKTRGQQVTLRCSPISGHKSVSWYQQVLGQGPQFIFQYYEKEERGRGNFPDRFSARQFPNYSSELNVNALLLGDSALYLCASSLQTAYTEAFFGQGTRLTVV.

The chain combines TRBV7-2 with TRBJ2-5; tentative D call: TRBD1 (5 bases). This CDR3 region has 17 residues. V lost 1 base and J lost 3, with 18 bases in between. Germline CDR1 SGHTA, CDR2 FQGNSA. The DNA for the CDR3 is TGTGCCAGCAGCTTAGAGGACGAAAGGGGAATTGAAGAGACCCAGTACTTC. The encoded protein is CASSLEDERGIEETQYF.

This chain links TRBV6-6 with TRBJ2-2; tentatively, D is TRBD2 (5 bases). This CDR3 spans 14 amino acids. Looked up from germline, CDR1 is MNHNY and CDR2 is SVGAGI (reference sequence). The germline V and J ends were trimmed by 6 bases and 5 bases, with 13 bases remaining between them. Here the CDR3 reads CASSPGLTTGELFF. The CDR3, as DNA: TGTGCCAGCAGCCCTGGACTTACGACCGGGGAGCTGTTTTTT.

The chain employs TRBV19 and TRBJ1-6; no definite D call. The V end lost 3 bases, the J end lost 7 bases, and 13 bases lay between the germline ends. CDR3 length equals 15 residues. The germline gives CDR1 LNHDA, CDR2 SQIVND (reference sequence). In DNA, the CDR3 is TGTGCCAGTAGTATTCAGAGACAACCGAATTCACCCCTCCACTTT. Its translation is CASSIQRQPNSPLHF.

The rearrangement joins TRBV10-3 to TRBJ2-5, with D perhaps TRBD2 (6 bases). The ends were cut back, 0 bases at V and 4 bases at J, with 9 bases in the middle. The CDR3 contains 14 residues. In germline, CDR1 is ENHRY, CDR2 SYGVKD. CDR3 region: CAISESGGRETQYF. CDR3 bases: TGTGCCATCAGTGAGTCGGGGGGAAGAGAGACCCAGTACTTC.

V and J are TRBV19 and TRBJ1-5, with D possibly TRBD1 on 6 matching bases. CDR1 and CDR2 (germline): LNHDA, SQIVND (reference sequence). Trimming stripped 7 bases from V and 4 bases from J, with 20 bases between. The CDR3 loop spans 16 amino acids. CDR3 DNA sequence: TGTGCCAGTACCACCTGGTATAGAACAGGGAATCAGCCCCAGCATTTT. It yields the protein CASTTWYRTGNQPQHF.

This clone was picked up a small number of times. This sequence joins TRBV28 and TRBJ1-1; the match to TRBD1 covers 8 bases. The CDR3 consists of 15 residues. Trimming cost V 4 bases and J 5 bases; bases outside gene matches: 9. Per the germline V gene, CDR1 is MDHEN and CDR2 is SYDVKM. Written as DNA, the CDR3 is TGTGCCAGCAGTTCGCCCGGGACAGGAAAGACTGAAGCTTTCTTT. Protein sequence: CASSSPGTGKTEAFF.

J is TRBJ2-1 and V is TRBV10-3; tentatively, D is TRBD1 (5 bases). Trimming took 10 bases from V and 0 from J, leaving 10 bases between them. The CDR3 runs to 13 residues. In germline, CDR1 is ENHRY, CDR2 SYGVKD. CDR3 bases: TGTGCCACGACAGCTAGCTCCTACAATGAGCAGTTCTTC. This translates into CATTASSYNEQFF.

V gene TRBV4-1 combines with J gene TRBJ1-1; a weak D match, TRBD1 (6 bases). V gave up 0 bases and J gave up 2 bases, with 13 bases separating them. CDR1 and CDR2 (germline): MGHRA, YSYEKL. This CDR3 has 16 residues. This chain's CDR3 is CASSQERQGLNTEAFF. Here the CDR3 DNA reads TGCGCCAGCAGCCAAGAAAGGCAGGGGCTCAACACTGAAGCTTTCTTT.